This T cell receptor beta chain derives from a study of Graves' ophthalmopathy and Graves' hyperthyroidism. The germline gives CDR1 MNHEY, CDR2 SVGAGI. This CDR3 has 15 amino acids. Trimming cost V 0 bases and J 3 bases, with 12 bases left between them. The authors amplified TCR beta CDR3 regions from RNA transcripts. HTBI primers were employed in first-round RT-PCR, then a second-round multiplex PCR followed. TCRdb ran MiXCR on the multiplex PCR reads and lists one entry per CDR3 protein. The sample includes about 380,000 distinct CDR3 sequences, just over 15% of them seen just once. No progression to ophthalmopathy over 18 months defined stable hyperthyroidism. This clonotype was seen repeatedly, ten times or more. Its antigen is unidentified. Study conclusions and caveats: Blood also harbored most expanded thyroid clonotypes above 0.001 frequency.

V and J are TRBV6-5 and TRBJ2-7, with D maybe TRBD2 (5 bases). Sequenced material: peripheral blood. The clonotype originates from a woman between 18 and 29 years old with stable Graves' hyperthyroidism. The CDR3 here is CASSYSLRRDYEQYF. Written as DNA, the CDR3 is TGTGCCAGCAGTTACTCGTTGCGACGGGACTACGAGCAGTACTTC.